The 26 T cell receptor beta chains in this list originate from one sample, sequenced in a study of blood T cell repertoires in COVID-19 (dated by TCRdb to 2018 to 2020). Library generation was performed with the immunoSEQ multiplex PCR assay. The immuneACCESS repertoire file appears here via TCRdb, limited to in-frame rearrangements. These files lack a portion of the clones; in checked studies, under half of the deficit traces to unresolved V genes, and the cause of the others is not known. The table for this sample lists 300,000 or so clones; around 92% of them were counted only once. The ten largest clonotypes hold about 6% of the sample. Sequencing was carried out using peripheral blood. Every receptor here comes from a man aged 18 to 30 who had recovered from COVID-19.

The chain uses TRBV6-5 and TRBJ1-2; D is unclear. V was pared by 2 bases and J by 4 bases, with 11 bases between. From germline, CDR1 is MNHEY and CDR2 SVGAGI. The CDR3 runs to 14 residues. The CDR3 DNA reads as TGTGCCAGCAGTTACGAGGGTTTTTCCTATGGCTACACCTTC. Translation: CASSYEGFSYGYTF.

The V call is TRBV9, the J call TRBJ1-4, with 7 bases matching TRBD1. Germline CDR1 reads SGDLS; CDR2 reads YYNGEE. J gave up 2 bases and V 5 bases, and 6 bases lay outside the gene matches. The CDR3 is 15 amino acids. CDR3 loop: CASSPGQATNEKLFF. The CDR3 coding sequence is TGTGCCAGCAGTCCCGGACAGGCGACTAATGAAAAACTGTTTTTT.

This chain connects TRBV4-1 to TRBJ2-1, with TRBD2 matching 7 bases. J was trimmed by 4 bases and V by 0 bases; bases with no gene match: 12. Looked up from germline, CDR1 is MGHRA and CDR2 is YSYEKL. CDR3 length: 18 residues. This CDR3 is CASSQDGPKSGDYNEQFF. The CDR3 coding sequence is TGCGCCAGCAGCCAAGATGGCCCAAAGAGCGGGGATTACAATGAGCAGTTCTTC.

The V gene is TRBV5-4, the J gene TRBJ2-2; TRBD2 agrees at 10 bases. After removal of 4 bases from V and 6 bases from J, the junction contained 6 bases not matched to a gene. Germline V gene data show CDR1 as SGHNT and CDR2 as YYREEE (reference sequence). This CDR3 contains 15 residues. CDR3 loop: CASSNLAGAAGELFF. CDR3 nucleotide sequence: TGTGCCAGCAGCAACCTAGCGGGAGCTGCCGGGGAGCTGTTTTTT.

The V gene is TRBV6-5, the J gene TRBJ2-3; 13 bases agree with TRBD2. This CDR3 region has 15 residues. Per the germline V gene, CDR1 is MNHEY and CDR2 is SVGAGI. Germline trimming cut 6 bases from V and 8 bases from J; bases unmatched to any gene: 8. CDR3 in amino acids: CASRTSGGASGTQYF. The CDR3 nucleotides are TGTGCCAGCAGAACTAGCGGGGGGGCCTCAGGTACGCAGTATTTT.

The chain combines TRBV12-5 with TRBJ2-3; D unresolved. The CDR3 extends over 15 amino acids. Germline V gives CDR1 LGHNT, CDR2 FRNRAP. Trimming took off 4 bases at V and 4 bases at J, with 15 bases between the two ends. CDR3 sequence: CASGSALLFADTQYF. The CDR3 DNA sequence: TGTGCTAGTGGTTCCGCGTTGTTATTCGCAGATACGCAGTATTTT.

This clone was recorded only once. The CDR3 nucleotides are TGTGCCAGCAGTCGTGGGAGGGTCGGAGAGACCCAGTACTTC. Its translation is CASSRGRVGETQYF. The rearrangement uses TRBV6-5 and TRBJ2-5; 7 positions match TRBD2. Germline values: CDR1 MNHEY, CDR2 SVGAGI. Trimming took 5 bases from V and 4 from J; bases not matched to a gene: 7. This CDR3 comprises 14 residues.

CDR3 sequence (DNA): TGTGCCACCAGCAGAGATCCTTGGGGCCAATCTCAGGACACTGAAGCTTTCTTT. It codes for CATSRDPWGQSQDTEAFF. The chain uses TRBV15 and TRBJ1-1; TRBD1 is a possible D gene (5 bases). Trimming stripped 0 bases from V and 3 bases from J, with 20 bases between. In germline, CDR1 is LNHNV, CDR2 YYDKDF (reference sequence). The CDR3 is made up of 18 amino acids.

This clone came up once. The V and J genes are TRBV18 and TRBJ2-3; unclear D gene. This CDR3 has 13 amino acids. With 3 bases removed from V and 6 bases from J, the gap between germline ends came to 10 bases. CDR1 is KGHSH, CDR2 LQKENI, per germline. The CDR3 sequence is CASSPSKPDTQYF. CDR3 bases: TGTGCCAGCTCACCTTCGAAGCCGGATACGCAGTATTTT.

The chain recombines TRBV2 with TRBJ2-1; 7 bases agree with TRBD1. V shed 8 bases, J shed 0 bases, and the junction held 7 bases outside the gene matches. The CDR3 runs to 15 residues. The germline gives CDR1 SNHLY, CDR2 FYNNEI. The CDR3 region is CASWTGRSSYNEQFF. CDR3 in DNA: TGTGCCAGCTGGACAGGCCGTAGCTCCTACAATGAGCAGTTCTTC. The whole variable domain, filled in from reference TRBV2 and TRBJ2-1, reads EPEVTQTPSHQVTQMGQEVILRCVPISNHLYFYWYRQILGQKVEFLVSFYNNEISEKSEIFDDQFSVERPDGSNFTLKIRSTKLEDSAMYFCASWTGRSSYNEQFFGPGTRLTVL.

This chain uses TRBV7-2 with TRBJ2-7, with a tentative D call TRBD1 (6 bases). The germline V gene has CDR1 SGHTA and CDR2 FQGNSA. With 5 bases removed from V and 6 bases from J, the gap between germline ends came to 17 bases. This CDR3 has 14 amino acids. CDR3 region: CASSPDRTFAEQYF. DNA of the CDR3: TGTGCCAGCAGCCCCGACAGGACTTTCGCCGAGCAGTACTTC.

The chain recombines TRBV27 with TRBJ2-7, with TRBD1 matching over 10 bases. The V gene's germline CDR1 is MNHEY and CDR2 SMNVEV (reference sequence). The trim removed 4 bases at V and 5 bases at J, leaving 2 bases unmatched. The CDR3 runs to 13 residues. The CDR3 loop reads CASSWDRGNEQYF. The DNA of the CDR3 is TGTGCCAGCAGTTGGGACAGGGGTAACGAGCAGTACTTC.

This chain links TRBV5-1 with TRBJ2-2, with D perhaps TRBD1 (5 bases). CDR1 is SGHRS and CDR2 is YFSETQ in the germline V gene. V shed 7 bases and J shed 0 bases, with 13 bases lying between them. This CDR3 is 15 amino acids long. The CDR3 bases are TGCGCCAGCGGGATCTCGACAGCGAACACCGGGGAGCTGTTTTTT. Translating it yields CASGISTANTGELFF.

The V and J genes are TRBV27 and TRBJ2-3; tentative D call: TRBD2 (5 bases). The CDR3 loop spans 13 amino acids. The germline V gene has CDR1 MNHEY and CDR2 SMNVEV (reference sequence). V was pared by 11 bases and J by 0 bases, with 12 bases between. As DNA, the CDR3 is TGTGCCTCGAGCGGACCAAGCACAGATACGCAGTATTTT. Its translation: CASSGPSTDTQYF.

The rearrangement uses TRBV7-9 and TRBJ1-2; TRBD1 is a possible D gene (5 bases). The V gene lost 3 bases and the J gene lost 4 bases, with 6 bases spanning the gap. Germline V CDR1 and CDR2: SEHNR, FQNEAQ (reference sequence). The CDR3 extends over 12 amino acids. Here the CDR3 reads CASSLDTYGYTF. CDR3 coding DNA: TGTGCCAGCAGCTTGGACACCTATGGCTACACCTTC.

This clone was seen only once. The genes are TRBV19 and TRBJ1-2, with D unclear. CDR1 LNHDA and CDR2 SQIVND come from the germline V gene (reference sequence). Trimming removed 5 bases at V and 0 bases at J, with 10 bases between. CDR3 length equals 14 residues. Here the CDR3 DNA reads TGTGCCAGTAGTGTCGGCGGAACTAACTATGGCTACACCTTC. This codes for CASSVGGTNYGYTF.

V gene TRBV18 combines with J gene TRBJ1-2, with D perhaps TRBD1 (5 bases). The germline V and J ends were trimmed by 3 bases and 4 bases, with 12 bases remaining between them. This CDR3 comprises 14 residues. Looked up from germline, CDR1 is KGHSH and CDR2 is LQKENI. The CDR3 region is CASSPSRDFYGYTF. The CDR3 region has the DNA TGTGCCAGCTCACCCAGCAGGGACTTCTATGGCTACACCTTC.

The chain recombines TRBV11-3 with TRBJ2-3; TRBD1 matches at 7 bases. The CDR3 contains 14 residues. Trimming cost V 4 bases and J 0 bases; bases outside gene matches: 1. The germline CDR1 and CDR2 sequences are SGHNT and YENEEA. DNA for the CDR3: TGTGCCAGCAGCTGGGACAGTAGCACAGATACGCAGTATTTT. Translation: CASSWDSSTDTQYF.

The sample holds one count of this clone. CDR3 in amino acids: CASSDFGTSGADTQYF. CDR3 DNA: TGTGCCAGCTCAGATTTCGGGACTAGCGGGGCAGATACGCAGTATTTT. The rearrangement joins TRBV18 to TRBJ2-3; 13 bases agree with TRBD2. Germline trimming cut 5 bases from V and 4 bases from J; bases unmatched to any gene: 6. Germline V gene data show CDR1 as KGHSH and CDR2 as LQKENI. The CDR3 is 16 residues long. The full variable domain, rest sourced from reference TRBV18 and TRBJ2-3, is NAGVMQNPRHLVRRRGQEARLRCSPMKGHSHVYWYRQLPEEGLKFMVYLQKENIIDESGMPKERFSAEFPKEGPSILRIQQVVRGDSAAYFCASSDFGTSGADTQYFGPGTRLTVL.

The V call is TRBV4-1, the J call TRBJ2-4; TRBD1 agrees at 7 bases. This CDR3 has 17 residues. The ends lost 0 bases at V and 0 bases at J; junction bases unmatched: 5. CDR1 is MGHRA and CDR2 is YSYEKL in the germline V gene. The CDR3 sequence: CASSQDWAGGAKNIQYF. CDR3 nucleotides: TGCGCCAGCAGCCAAGATTGGGCAGGGGGAGCCAAAAACATTCAGTACTTC.

The chain links TRBV27 to TRBJ2-4; 9 nucleotides align to TRBD1. Germline CDR1 reads MNHEY; CDR2 reads SMNVEV (reference sequence). The CDR3 is 13 amino acids. Unmatched junction bases numbered 3, after V lost 4 bases and J lost 8 bases. The CDR3 DNA reads TGTGCCAGCAGTTCTCGGACAGGGGACATTCAGTACTTC. Translated: CASSSRTGDIQYF.

Remarks on this clone: Other nucleotide sequences from this sample produce the same CDR3. This chain joins TRBV27 and TRBJ1-1, with D perhaps matching TRBD1 (5 bases). V shed 2 bases and J shed 5 bases, with 9 bases lying between them. Germline V gene lookup returns CDR1 MNHEY and CDR2 SMNVEV (reference sequence). This CDR3 is 13 amino acids long. The CDR3 protein is CASSLRGRTEAFF. CDR3 DNA sequence: TGTGCCAGCAGTTTACGGGGGAGGACTGAAGCTTTCTTT.

This rearrangement joins TRBV5-8 to TRBJ1-2; D ambiguous. This CDR3 comprises 15 residues. Deletions cut 1 base from V and 4 bases from J, with 14 bases between. Germline V gene sequence: CDR1 SGHTS, CDR2 YDEGEE. The CDR3 DNA sequence: TGTGCCAGCAGCTTGAAGGGAGGGAGTGTCTATGGCTACACCTTC. This gives the protein CASSLKGGSVYGYTF.

The rearrangement joins TRBV11-2 to TRBJ1-2; D might be TRBD1 (5 bases). The V end lost 5 bases, the J end lost 5 bases, and 15 bases lay between the germline ends. Germline V lookup: CDR1 SGHAT, CDR2 FQNNGV. CDR3 length equals 14 residues. CDR3 sequence: CASSPPGEGYGYTF. CDR3 nucleotides: TGTGCCAGCAGCCCCCCCGGGGAGGGGTATGGCTACACCTTC.

The genes are TRBV18 and TRBJ2-5; D is possibly TRBD1 (6 bases). V was trimmed by 8 bases and J by 3 bases, leaving 16 bases between them. Germline CDR1 reads KGHSH; CDR2 reads LQKENI. The CDR3 is made up of 14 amino acids. The CDR3 DNA reads as TGTGCCAGCGCCAACCGGGCAGGGGAAGAGACCCAGTACTTC. This gives the protein CASANRAGEETQYF. Supplemented by reference TRBV18 and TRBJ2-5, the full variable domain reads NAGVMQNPRHLVRRRGQEARLRCSPMKGHSHVYWYRQLPEEGLKFMVYLQKENIIDESGMPKERFSAEFPKEGPSILRIQQVVRGDSAAYFCASANRAGEETQYFGPGTRLLVL.

The chain employs TRBV12-3 or TRBV12-4 and TRBJ1-1; D might be TRBD1 (5 bases). V shed 6 bases and J shed 1 base, with 9 bases lying between them. The CDR3 extends over 13 amino acids. Here the CDR3 DNA reads TGTGCCAGCAGCCCGACAGAGAACACTGAAGCTTTCTTT. Translation gives CASSPTENTEAFF.